This T cell receptor (beta chain) was captured by sequencing in a study of tumor-infiltrating lymphocytes in primary liver carcinoma. The wider study: The patients had histopathologically diagnosed primary liver carcinoma, and their disease was treated by surgical resection.

Unsorted whole blood served as the source of blood RNA, and germline DNA was extracted as well. This clonotype occurred many times. Antigen unknown. The ends lost 7 bases at V and 6 bases at J; junction bases unmatched: 14. Germline V lookup: CDR1 SQVTM, CDR2 ANQGSEA. This CDR3 is built from 14 residues. TCR beta cDNA came from about 500 ng total RNA, primed with a constant-region primer. Libraries covering TCR beta were generated through three nested multiplex PCR rounds (using a slightly modified ARM-PCR). Running about 11 cycles apiece, the first two PCR rounds relied on TRBV1-TRBV30 forward primers together with a C-beta reverse primer. Each CDR3 protein is one row after TCRdb ran MiXCR on the multiplex PCR reads. The table lists some 180,000 distinct CDR3 sequences, over 50% of them singletons, with under 75% in the top ten. General observations from the study: Significantly greater top-250-clone fractions characterized tumors relative to blood (p = 0.039).

J is TRBJ2-7 and V is TRBV29-1; 8 bases match TRBD2. The sample comprised peripheral blood. The clonotype originates from a man aged 40-50 years with primary liver carcinoma and hepatitis B virus infection. The CDR3 sequence: CSASKGLAGGEQYF. For the CDR3, the DNA is TGCAGCGCCTCCAAAGGGCTAGCGGGCGGCGAGCAGTACTTC.